The source of this T cell receptor (beta chain) is a study of blood T cell repertoires in COVID-19. Study-level information: The cDNA or gDNA used as material had been derived from T cells, B-cell-depleted T cells, or PBMCs.

Here immunoSEQ multiplex PCR was the method, and the copy in TCRdb shows in-frame clones only, minus some. The sample records some 260,000 clones, around 90% being singletons. The CDR3 covers 15 residues. Germline V lookup: CDR1 MDHEN, CDR2 SYDVKM. The J segment lost 4 bases and the V segment lost 7 bases, leaving 8 bases of the junction unmatched. Enrollees, about 18 to 89 years old, lived in 20 to 25 US areas. Researchers sorted participants into cohorts using their self-reported clinical history. The gene calls are TRBV28 and TRBJ1-5; the match to TRBD1 covers 9 bases. The material sequenced was PBMCs or T cells enriched from blood (not recorded which). This clonotype was sampled from a young woman who had recovered from COVID-19. The CDR3 DNA reads as TGTGCCAGCAATGACGGCGGACAGGGGAATCAGCCCCAGCATTTT. Encoded protein: CASNDGGQGNQPQHF.